Here is one TCR beta chain with its context. This entry is derived from a study of T cell changes during pregnancy in multiple sclerosis. Germline V CDR1 and CDR2: SGHTA, FQGNSA. The CDR3 loop spans 16 amino acids. Trimming left V 4 bases short and J 3 bases short, with 19 bases between. Here immunoSEQ multiplex PCR was the method, and the copy in TCRdb shows in-frame clones only, minus some. The table records 66,000 or so clones, approximately 90% of them present only once. Sequenced material: peripheral blood, taken in the first trimester of pregnancy. The genes are TRBV7-2 and TRBJ2-7, with D tentatively TRBD2 (5 bases). This clonotype originated in a female donor in good health, enrolled as a control in a pregnancy study. The CDR3 protein is CASSSMPPGLGYEQYF. The CDR3 nucleotides are TGTGCCAGCAGCTCCATGCCTCCGGGGTTAGGCTACGAGCAGTACTTC.